The 15 T cell receptor beta chains in this list originate from one sample, sequenced in a study of regulatory T cells in long-lasting Graves disease. Time point indicated: newly diagnosed GD, antithyroid drugs for less than 3 months. Extracted PBMC RNA gave rise to the TCR library. iRepertoire HTBI primers and Arm-PCR of CDR3 regions built TCR beta libraries. TCRdb itself ran the multiplex PCR reads through MiXCR, one entry per CDR3 protein. The sample lists 250,000 to 400,000 distinct CDR3 sequences; over 15% were seen once. The source was peripheral blood mononuclear cells (PBMCs), collected at new diagnosis, from a patient treated with antithyroid drugs. These receptors were taken from a female donor with Graves disease.

This clonotype was counted between two and nine times. V is TRBV12-3 or TRBV12-4 and J is TRBJ1-5; possibly TRBD1 for D (6 bases). V dropped 3 bases and J dropped 4 bases, with 10 bases sitting between them. CDR3 length: 14 amino acids. The CDR3 here is CASSFGRGNQPQHF. The CDR3 nucleotides read TGTGCCAGCAGTTTTGGCAGGGGAAATCAGCCCCAGCATTTT.

The chain combines TRBV6-5 with TRBJ1-1; D is unresolved. CDR1 is MNHEY, CDR2 SVGAGI, per germline. The CDR3 is made up of 13 amino acids. V shed 1 base and J shed 1 base, with 4 bases lying between them. The CDR3 DNA reads as TGTGCCAGCAGTTACTTGGCGAACACTGAAGCTTTCTTT. Amino acids: CASSYLANTEAFF.

This clonotype occurred many times. This sequence joins TRBV20-1 and TRBJ2-5, with 13 bases matching TRBD2. This CDR3 contains 15 residues. The V gene end was trimmed by 5 bases and the J gene end by 5 bases; junction bases not matched to a gene: 8. Germline lookup yields CDR1 DFQATT and CDR2 SNEGSKA (reference sequence). CDR3 in amino acids: CSASKGTSGKETQYF. CDR3 bases: TGCAGTGCTTCTAAAGGGACTAGCGGGAAGGAGACCCAGTACTTC.

For this clonotype: A read error likely explains this, since a far larger clone differs by one base. The CDR3 carries no conserved terminal phenylalanine or tryptophan, so it likely arises from a read error. The rearrangement joins TRBV6-2 or TRBV6-3 to TRBJ2-1; TRBD2 aligns across 10 bases. Germline CDR1 and CDR2: MNHEY and SVGEGT. The V and J ends lost 7 bases and 0 bases, in that order; junction bases with no gene match: 6. The CDR3 has 16 amino acids. The CDR3 DNA reads as TGTGCCAGCAACGGAGCGGGAGGGGACTCCTACAATGAGCAGTTCTCC. Encoded protein: CASNGAGGDSYNEQFS.

Comments on this clonotype: One base away lies a much larger clone, so this may be a sequencing read error. The rearrangement joins TRBV11-3 to TRBJ2-4; 9 positions agree with TRBD1. The V and J ends lost 3 bases and 9 bases, in that order; junction bases with no gene match: 6. Germline assignment: CDR1 SGHNT and CDR2 YENEEA. The CDR3 runs to 14 residues. The CDR3 region has the DNA TGTGCCAGCAGCTTCCGACAGGACAGGGGCATTCAGTACTTC. Translating gives CASSFRQDRGIQYF.

This clonotype came up many times. The chain recombines TRBV20-1 with TRBJ2-7; TRBD2 aligns across 13 bases. The ends lost 5 bases at V and 3 bases at J; junction bases unmatched: 1. CDR3 size: 13 residues. Germline V gene sequence: CDR1 DFQATT, CDR2 SNEGSKA (reference sequence). The CDR3 DNA follows: TGCAGTGCTTGGACTAGCGGGAGCTACGAGCAGTACTTC. This gives the protein CSAWTSGSYEQYF.

This clonotype was recorded at least ten times. V is TRBV6-2 or TRBV6-3 and J is TRBJ1-5; D is undetermined. Germline V gene sequence: CDR1 MNHEY, CDR2 SVGEGT. Trimming stripped 8 bases from V and 1 base from J, with 15 bases between. The CDR3 is made up of 15 amino acids. In nucleotides, the CDR3 is TGTGCCAGCTCTAAACACGACTCGAGCAATCAGCCCCAGCATTTT. Protein product: CASSKHDSSNQPQHF.

This clonotype was seen just once. This sequence joins TRBV18 and TRBJ1-4; TRBD1 is a possible D gene (5 bases). Germline loops: CDR1 KGHSH, CDR2 LQKENI. Trimming cost V 4 bases and J 8 bases, with 17 bases left between them. The CDR3 runs 15 residues. CDR3 in DNA: TGTGCCAGCTCACTGCAGGGTGGAGTACGCGAAAAACTGTTTTTT. Translated: CASSLQGGVREKLFF.

The chain employs TRBV24-1 and TRBJ2-3; TRBD2 matches at 8 bases. This CDR3 is built from 15 residues. Germline-derived CDR1 and CDR2 are KGHDR and SFDVKD. V lost 4 bases to trimming and J lost 1 base; unmatched junction nucleotides: 3. In DNA, the CDR3 is TGTGCCACCAGTGAAAGCGGGAGAGGCACAGATACGCAGTATTTT. Its translation: CATSESGRGTDTQYF.

This clonotype turned up a few times. The V gene is TRBV30, the J gene TRBJ2-7, with D perhaps matching TRBD1 (5 bases). This CDR3 is 11 amino acids long. CDR1 and CDR2 from the germline V gene are GTSNPN and SVGIG (reference sequence). The germline V and J ends were trimmed by 2 bases and 9 bases, with 11 bases remaining between them. The DNA of the CDR3 is TGTGCCTGGAGTAGGGGTGGTGGGCAGTACTTC. Translation: CAWSRGGGQYF.

The CDR3 sequence: CASSYRDYRYNEQFF. CDR3 nucleotides: TGTGCCAGCAGTTACAGGGACTACCGATACAATGAGCAGTTCTTC. The chain carries TRBV6-2 or TRBV6-3 and TRBJ2-1; 7 bases are a match to TRBD2. Per germline, CDR1 MNHEY and CDR2 SVGEGT. The CDR3 covers 15 residues. Unmatched junction bases numbered 5, after V lost 2 bases and J lost 4 bases.

This clonotype was counted many times. The chain uses TRBV28 and TRBJ2-7, with 7 nucleotides matching TRBD1. The CDR3 loop spans 13 amino acids. Looked up from germline, CDR1 is MDHEN and CDR2 is SYDVKM. With V trimmed by 6 bases and J by 6 bases, 8 bases remained unmatched. CDR3 loop: CASRSRQGSEQYF. The CDR3 DNA sequence: TGTGCCAGCAGATCGAGACAGGGAAGCGAGCAGTACTTC. Complete variable domain (other parts from reference TRBV28 and TRBJ2-7): DVKVTQSSRYLVKRTGEKVFLECVQDMDHENMFWYRQDPGLGLRLIYFSYDVKMKEKGDIPEGYSVSREKKERFSLILESASTNQTSMYLCASRSRQGSEQYFGPGTRLTVT.

This clonotype appeared many times. V is TRBV20-1 and J is TRBJ2-7, with D unclear. Germline CDR1 reads DFQATT; CDR2 reads SNEGSKA (reference sequence). Trimming shortened V by 3 bases and J by 1 base, and 10 bases separated the two germline ends. This CDR3 comprises 13 residues. The CDR3 loop is CSARDINSYEQYF. The DNA for the CDR3 is TGCAGTGCTAGGGATATTAATTCCTACGAGCAGTACTTC.

The chain links TRBV5-1 to TRBJ1-4; D is unclear. V lost 4 bases and J lost 7, with 11 bases in between. The CDR3 has 13 amino acids. Germline V gene data show CDR1 as SGHRS and CDR2 as YFSETQ. The CDR3 DNA sequence: TGCGCCAGCAGCGGTTCGGGTGGTGAAAAACTGTTTTTT. It translates to CASSGSGGEKLFF. Filled out from reference TRBV5-1 and TRBJ1-4, the complete variable domain reads KAGVTQTPRYLIKTRGQQVTLSCSPISGHRSVSWYQQTPGQGLQFLFEYFSETQRNKGNFPGRFSGRQFSNSRSEMNVSTLELGDSALYLCASSGSGGEKLFFGSGTQLSVL.

CDR3 nucleotide sequence: TGTGCCAGCGGGGAGTGGGAGGGCAGCTACGAGCAGTACTTC. Translation: CASGEWEGSYEQYF. This chain connects TRBV11-1 to TRBJ2-7; 7 bases map to TRBD2. The CDR3 extends over 14 amino acids. CDR1 SGHAT and CDR2 FQDESV come from the germline V gene (reference sequence). The V and J ends lost 8 bases and 3 bases, in that order; junction bases with no gene match: 10.